Below, 5 T cell receptor beta chains from the same sample are listed, as sequenced in a study of a mutant IDH1 vaccine in newly diagnosed glioma. Measured with immunoSEQ multiplex PCR; TCRdb has only the in-frame clones, and not every one. The sample records 45,000 to 55,000 clones, just under 80% being singletons. Their antigens are not known. Time point indicated: week 5, during vaccination. With topical imiquimod, each dose of the vaccine consisted of 300 ug of mutant IDH1 20-mer peptide. Material: PBMCs, obtained from a glioma patient whose treatment included an IDH1 peptide vaccine. Receptors were obtained from a woman aged 40 to 50 with glioma.

The chain links TRBV5-1 to TRBJ1-6, with 7 bases matching TRBD1. Germline values: CDR1 SGHRS, CDR2 YFSETQ. This CDR3 has 14 amino acids. V was pared by 4 bases and J by 7 bases, with 5 bases of the junction left unmatched. CDR3 protein: CASSPGQQNSPLHF. DNA for the CDR3: TGCGCCAGCAGCCCGGGACAGCAAAATTCACCCCTCCACTTT.

The V and J genes are TRBV5-6 and TRBJ2-1; either TRBD1 or TRBD2 may fit D (5 bases each). This CDR3 contains 14 residues. The V gene lost 1 base and the J gene lost 4 bases, with 9 bases spanning the gap. The germline V gene has CDR1 SGHDT and CDR2 YYEEEE. This CDR3 reads CASSLRDGYNEQFF. DNA for the CDR3: TGTGCCAGCAGCTTGAGGGACGGGTACAATGAGCAGTTCTTC. The whole variable domain, remainder taken from reference TRBV5-6 and TRBJ2-1, is DAGVTQSPTHLIKTRGQQVTLRCSPKSGHDTVSWYQQALGQGPQFIFQYYEEEERQRGNFPDRFSGHQFPNYSSELNVNALLLGDSALYLCASSLRDGYNEQFFGPGTRLTVL.

The CDR3 DNA sequence: TGTGCCAGCAGTTTAATAGGACTAGCGGGGGAGACCCAGTACTTC. Translation: CASSLIGLAGETQYF. This rearrangement joins TRBV27 to TRBJ2-5; TRBD2 matches 12 bases. The V gene end was trimmed by 2 bases and the J gene end by 5 bases; junction bases not matched to a gene: 3. The germline CDR1 and CDR2 sequences are MNHEY and SMNVEV (reference sequence). The CDR3 consists of 15 residues.

Worth noting for this clone: Mismatch with germline at one junction end may stem from a read error. The chain links TRBV5-4 to TRBJ2-5; unclear D gene. The V gene's germline CDR1 is SGHNT and CDR2 YYREEE (reference sequence). The CDR3 totals 13 residues. The CDR3 region is CASRFGHEETQYF. The DNA of the CDR3 is TGTGCCAGCCGCTTTGGTCACGAAGAGACCCAGTACTTC. The full variable domain, its missing parts supplied by reference TRBV5-4 and TRBJ2-5, is ETGVTQSPTHLIKTRGQQVTLRCSSQSGHNTVSWYQQALGQGPQFIFQYYREEENGRGNFPPRFSGLQFPNYSSELNVNALELDDSALYLCASRFGHEETQYFGPGTRLLVL.

This chain connects TRBV6-5 to TRBJ1-2; the D gene is possibly TRBD1 (5 bases). In germline, CDR1 is MNHEY, CDR2 SVGAGI. The CDR3 runs 14 residues. Trimming left V 5 bases short and J 6 bases short, with 16 bases between. The CDR3 spells CASSPIGTSHGYTF. The CDR3, as DNA: TGTGCCAGCAGTCCGATTGGGACGAGCCATGGCTACACCTTC.